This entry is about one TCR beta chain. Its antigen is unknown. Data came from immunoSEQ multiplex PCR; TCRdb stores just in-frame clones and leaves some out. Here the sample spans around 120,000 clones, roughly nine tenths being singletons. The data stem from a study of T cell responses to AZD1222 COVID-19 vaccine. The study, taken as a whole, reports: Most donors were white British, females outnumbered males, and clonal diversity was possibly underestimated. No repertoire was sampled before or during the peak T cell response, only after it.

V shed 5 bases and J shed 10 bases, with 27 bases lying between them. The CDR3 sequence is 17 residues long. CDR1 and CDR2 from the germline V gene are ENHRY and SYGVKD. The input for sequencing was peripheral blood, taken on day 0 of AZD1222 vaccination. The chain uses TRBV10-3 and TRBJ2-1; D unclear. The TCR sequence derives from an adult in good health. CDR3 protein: CAISLPAVGITSEEQFF. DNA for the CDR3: TGTGCCATCAGTCTACCGGCGGTAGGGATTACCTCCGAGGAGCAGTTCTTC.